This T cell receptor beta chain derives from a study of T cell responses to AZD1222 COVID-19 vaccine. Sequenced by immunoSEQ multiplex PCR; TCRdb stores in-frame clones only, minus some. The sample contains over 100,000 clones, 90% to 95% of which appear only once. The CDR3 sequence is 16 residues long. With V trimmed by 0 bases and J by 7 bases, 13 bases remained unmatched. From germline, CDR1 is SGHRS and CDR2 YFSETQ. The sample consisted of peripheral blood, taken on day 0 of AZD1222 vaccination. This TCR was recovered from an adult in good health. The V and J genes are TRBV5-1 and TRBJ2-7, with 7 positions matching TRBD1. The CDR3 protein is CASSLDSGTVGREQYF. Written as DNA, the CDR3 is TGCGCCAGCAGCTTGGATTCCGGGACAGTCGGAAGGGAGCAGTACTTC.